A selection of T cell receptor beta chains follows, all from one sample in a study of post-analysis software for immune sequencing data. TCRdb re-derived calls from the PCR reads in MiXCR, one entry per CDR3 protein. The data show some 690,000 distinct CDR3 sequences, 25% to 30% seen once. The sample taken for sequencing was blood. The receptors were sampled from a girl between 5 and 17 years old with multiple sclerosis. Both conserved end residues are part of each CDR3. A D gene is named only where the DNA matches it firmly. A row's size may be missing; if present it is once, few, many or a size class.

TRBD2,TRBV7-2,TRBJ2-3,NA,TGTGCCAGCAGCTCCCTTGGGAGGGACACAGATACGCAGTATTTT,CASSSLGRDTDTQYF
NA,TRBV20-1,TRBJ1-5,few,TGCAGTGCTAGGAGAGCCGACTCCAATCAGCCCCAGCATTTT,CSARRADSNQPQHF
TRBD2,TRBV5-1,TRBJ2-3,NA,TGCGCCAGCAGGGCTAGCGGGAACACAGATACGCAGTATTTT,CASRASGNTDTQYF
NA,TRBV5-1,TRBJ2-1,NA,TGCGCCAGCAGCTTTACGGCTAACTCCTACAATGAGCAGTTCTTC,CASSFTANSYNEQFF
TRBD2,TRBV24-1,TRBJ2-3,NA,TGTGCCACCAGTGACCCTAGCGGGGCGGCAGATACGCAGTATTTT,CATSDPSGAADTQYF
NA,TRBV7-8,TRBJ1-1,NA,TGTGCCAGCATCCGAACGGGGAGGCCCCGGGGGAGCGTTATGAACACTGAAGCTTTCTTT,CASIRTGRPRGSVMNTEAFF
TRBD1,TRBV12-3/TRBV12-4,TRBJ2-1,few,TGTGCCAGCAGAGGGGACAGACTCTACAATGAGCAGTTCTTC,CASRGDRLYNEQFF
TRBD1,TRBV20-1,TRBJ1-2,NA,TGCAGTGCGCCGACACCGAGACAGGGGGCGCGGGGCTACACCTTC,CSAPTPRQGARGYTF
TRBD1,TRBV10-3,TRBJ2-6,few,TGTGCCATCAGTGTGGGACAGGGGGCTGGGGCCAACGTCCTGACTTTC,CAISVGQGAGANVLTF
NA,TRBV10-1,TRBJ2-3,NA,TGCGCCAGCAGTCCCGGCCAGGGGTACCCAGATACGCAGTATTTT,CASSPGQGYPDTQYF
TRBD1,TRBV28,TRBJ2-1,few,TGTGCCAGCAGAGCTGGGACAGACTACAATGAGCAGTTCTTC,CASRAGTDYNEQFF
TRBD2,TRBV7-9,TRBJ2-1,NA,TGTGCCAGCAGCCCTTACCAAGGACTAGGTGGCCCCGATGGGGATGAGCAGTTCTTC,CASSPYQGLGGPDGDEQFF
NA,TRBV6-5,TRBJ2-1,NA,TGTGCCAGCAGGGGCGTGAGTTCGGGCAATGAGCAGTTCTTC,CASRGVSSGNEQFF
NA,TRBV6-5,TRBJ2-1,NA,TGTGCCGGCAGTCAACTAGTTTTCGGGACCCAGTTCTTC,CAGSQLVFGTQFF
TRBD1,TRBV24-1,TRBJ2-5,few,TGTGCCACCAGTGACTGGGACAGGGGAGGTTTAGAGACCCAGTACTTC,CATSDWDRGGLETQYF
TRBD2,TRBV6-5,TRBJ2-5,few,TGTGCCAGCAGTTCTACTAGCGGGGGTGAAGAGACCCAGTACTTC,CASSSTSGGEETQYF
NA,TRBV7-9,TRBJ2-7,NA,TGTGCCAGCAGTCCAGAAGACTACGAGCAGTACTTC,CASSPEDYEQYF
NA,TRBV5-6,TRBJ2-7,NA,TGTGCCAGCAGCTTGATGAACTTTGGGGACTACGAGCAGTACTTC,CASSLMNFGDYEQYF
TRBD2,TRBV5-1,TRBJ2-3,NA,TGCGCCAGCAGCTCGGGACTAGCGGGACCTAGCACAGATACGCAGTATTTT,CASSSGLAGPSTDTQYF
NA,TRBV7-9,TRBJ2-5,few,TGTGCCAGCAGCCCTGTAGAGGGGCCAGAGACCCAGTACTTC,CASSPVEGPETQYF
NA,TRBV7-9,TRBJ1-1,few,TGTGCCAGCAGCTTAGTGGACAGTAACACTGAAGCTTTCTTT,CASSLVDSNTEAFF
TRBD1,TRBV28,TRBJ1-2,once,TGTGCCAGCAGCACGTCGACAGGGGGCGACTATGGCTACACCTTC,CASSTSTGGDYGYTF
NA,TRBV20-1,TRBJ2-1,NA,TGCAGTGCTAGAGCTCCGAGGGCCGGGGAGACCTACAATGAGCAGTTCTTC,CSARAPRAGETYNEQFF
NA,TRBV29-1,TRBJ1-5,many,TGCAGCGTTGAAACCGGGACAAATACGCCCCAGCATTTT,CSVETGTNTPQHF
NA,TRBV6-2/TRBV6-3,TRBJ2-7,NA,TGTGCCAGCAGACCTACCACTAGCTTCGAGCAGTACTTC,CASRPTTSFEQYF
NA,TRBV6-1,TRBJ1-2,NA,TGTGCCAGCAGTGGGGGTAGTGGTGGCTACACCTTC,CASSGGSGGYTF
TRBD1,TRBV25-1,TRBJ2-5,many,TGTGCCAGCAGTGAATATGGGACAGGGACAGAGACCCAGTACTTC,CASSEYGTGTETQYF
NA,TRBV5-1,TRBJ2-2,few,TGCGCCAGCAGCGTATCCTCCCCCGGGGAGCTGTTTTTT,CASSVSSPGELFF
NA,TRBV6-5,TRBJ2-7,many,TGTGCCAGCAGTTGGACCTCAGGCGGGTCCCCCCCCGAGCAGTACTTC,CASSWTSGGSPPEQYF
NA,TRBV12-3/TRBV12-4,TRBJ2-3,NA,TGTGCCGGCAGCTGGGGACCCGCCGGCCCGGATACGCAGTATTTT,CAGSWGPAGPDTQYF
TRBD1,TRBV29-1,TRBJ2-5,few,TGCAGCGTTGAGGCTTTCCGGGGGACAGGGTCGGTAGAGACCCAGTACTTC,CSVEAFRGTGSVETQYF
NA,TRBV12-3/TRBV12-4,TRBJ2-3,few,TGTGCCAGCAGCCTGACTCTTTCTCATCTGGGTACGCAGTATTTT,CASSLTLSHLGTQYF
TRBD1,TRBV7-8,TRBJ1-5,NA,TGTACCAGCAGCTACCACAGGGGGCTGAATCAGCCCCAGCATTTT,CTSSYHRGLNQPQHF
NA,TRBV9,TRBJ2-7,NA,TGTGCCAGCAGCCCCTCCGTGGAGGCCTCCGGTGAGCAGTACTTC,CASSPSVEASGEQYF
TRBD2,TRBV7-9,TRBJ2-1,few,TGTGCCTCTTCAGCTAGCGGTTCCTACAATGAGCAGTTCTTC,CASSASGSYNEQFF
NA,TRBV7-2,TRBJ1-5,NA,TGTGCCAGCAATGATGGGGGACAGCCCCAGCATTTT,CASNDGGQPQHF
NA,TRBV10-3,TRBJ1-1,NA,TGTGCCATCAGTGAGTCCCTCCCAGGAGCTTTCTTT,CAISESLPGAFF
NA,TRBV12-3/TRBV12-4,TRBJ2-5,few,TGTGCCAGCAGTTGGTCAGGGTACCAAGAGACCCAGTACTTC,CASSWSGYQETQYF
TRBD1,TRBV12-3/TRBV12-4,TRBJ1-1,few,TGTGCCAGCAGTTTAGGGGGGGCAGGGGGTACTGAAGCTTTCTTT,CASSLGGAGGTEAFF
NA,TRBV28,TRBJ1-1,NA,TGTGCCAGCAGTTTATGGTCGGGGGGAATGAACACTGAAGCTTTCTTT,CASSLWSGGMNTEAFF
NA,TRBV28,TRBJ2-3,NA,TGTGCCAGCAGTGCCCCCGGGGGTCAGTATTTT,CASSAPGGQYF
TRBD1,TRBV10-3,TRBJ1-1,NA,TGTGCCATCTCCGGACAGGGCAACACTGAAGCTTTCTTT,CAISGQGNTEAFF
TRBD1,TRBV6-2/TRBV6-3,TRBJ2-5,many,TGTGCCAGTACAGGGGGGGAGACCCAGTACTTC,CASTGGETQYF
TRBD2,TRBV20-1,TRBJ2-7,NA,TGCAGTGCTAGGACTAGCATCTACGAGCAGTACTTC,CSARTSIYEQYF
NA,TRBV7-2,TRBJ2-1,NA,TGTGCCAGCAGCGTACCTCCAGGGTCGGTCAACAATGAGCAGTTCTTC,CASSVPPGSVNNEQFF
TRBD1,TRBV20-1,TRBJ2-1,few,TGCAGTGCCTTTATCGACAGGGTGGATGAGCAGTTCTTT,CSAFIDRVDEQFF
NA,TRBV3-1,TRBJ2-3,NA,TGTGCCAGCACCTATGGGGCTAGAAACACAGATACGCAGTATTTT,CASTYGARNTDTQYF
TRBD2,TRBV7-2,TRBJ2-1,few,TGTGCCAGCAGCTTATCCGGACTAGCGGTCACCTACAATGAGCAGTTCTTC,CASSLSGLAVTYNEQFF
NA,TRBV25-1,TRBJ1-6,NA,TGTGCCAGCAGGGATTCCTATAATTCACCCCTCCACTTT,CASRDSYNSPLHF